One sample yielded the 9 T cell receptor beta chains listed below, sequenced in a study of blood T cell repertoires in COVID-19. Sequencing used immunoSEQ multiplex PCR; TCRdb keeps in-frame clones, though not all of them. The sample includes 80,000 or so clones, around three quarters of them seen just once. The sequencing input was peripheral blood. The source is a man in his fifties with active or convalescent COVID-19.

This clone was found a few times. The chain couples TRBV2 to TRBJ1-5, with 8 bases lining up with TRBD1. V trimming: 7 bases; J trimming: 6 bases; junction bases outside the gene matches: 8. The V gene's germline CDR1 is SNHLY and CDR2 FYNNEI. The CDR3 loop spans 14 amino acids. CDR3: CASTGQGGGQPQHF. CDR3 DNA sequence: TGTGCCAGCACAGGACAGGGTGGCGGTCAGCCCCAGCATTTT.

There are a few counts of this clone. The chain combines TRBV15 with TRBJ1-5, with 7 bases fitting TRBD1. V dropped 2 bases and J dropped 7; count of bases not matched to a gene: 5. Germline assignment: CDR1 LNHNV and CDR2 YYDKDF (reference sequence). The CDR3 extends over 14 amino acids. CDR3: CATSRTRQGQPQHF. The CDR3 DNA sequence: TGTGCCACCAGCAGAACGAGACAGGGCCAGCCCCAGCATTTT.

The rearrangement joins TRBV27 to TRBJ1-2, with D hard to call. Trimming pared 2 bases from V and 4 bases from J, leaving 8 bases between. Germline CDR1 and CDR2: MNHEY and SMNVEV (reference sequence). The CDR3 covers 13 residues. The CDR3 here is CASSLEGPYGYTF. In DNA, the CDR3 is TGTGCCAGCAGTTTAGAGGGTCCCTATGGCTACACCTTC.

V usage is TRBV21-1 and J usage is TRBJ2-7; the D call in the table, TRBD2, was not verified against the DNA. TRBV21-1 is shown as a pseudogene. This CDR3 is built from 13 residues. This CDR3 reads CASSKDCGYEQYF. The CDR3 coding sequence is TGTGCCAGCAGCAAAGATTGCGGCTACGAGCAGTACTTC.

This chain uses TRBV10-3 with TRBJ1-6, with D perhaps TRBD1 (6 bases). The length of the CDR3 is 12 residues. Trimming cost V 10 bases and J 7 bases, with 11 bases left between them. Germline CDR1 is ENHRY and CDR2 is SYGVKD. CDR3 nucleotide sequence: TGTGCCACGGGGGGCGGGAATTCACCCCTCCACTTT. Its translation is CATGGGNSPLHF.

J is TRBJ1-1 and V is TRBV7-9; D may be TRBD1 (5 bases). This CDR3 is built from 14 residues. V was shortened by 3 bases and J by 4 bases, with 12 bases between the two germline ends. Germline V gene data show CDR1 as SEHNR and CDR2 as FQNEAQ (reference sequence). The CDR3 DNA sequence: TGTGCCAGCAGCTTCCCCCGGGGGGGCACTGAAGCTTTCTTT. Residues: CASSFPRGGTEAFF. Variable domain in full (rest from reference TRBV7-9 and TRBJ1-1): DTGVSQNPRHKITKRGQNVTFRCDPISEHNRLYWYRQTLGQGPEFLTYFQNEAQLEKSRLLSDRFSAERPKGSFSTLEIQRTEQGDSAMYLCASSFPRGGTEAFFGQGTRLTVV.

This rearrangement joins TRBV15 to TRBJ1-5; D is uncertain. The CDR3 contains 14 residues. CDR1 is LNHNV, CDR2 YYDKDF, per germline (reference sequence). V lost 8 bases to trimming and J lost 0 bases, with 11 bases between them. The CDR3 DNA is TGTGCCACCGTGGCACCGTATAGCAATCAGCCCCAGCATTTT. Protein: CATVAPYSNQPQHF.

The chain combines TRBV7-9 with TRBJ2-7; 9 bases fit TRBD1. CDR1 and CDR2 from the germline V gene are SEHNR and FQNEAQ (reference sequence). The CDR3 contains 16 residues. The V gene end was trimmed by 5 bases and the J gene end by 4 bases; junction bases not matched to a gene: 12. The CDR3 sequence: CASSPPGTGFGYEQYF. The DNA for the CDR3 is TGTGCCAGCAGCCCGCCCGGGACAGGGTTTGGGTACGAGCAGTACTTC.

CDR3 amino acids: CASSLAGGYTGELFF. The CDR3 DNA follows: TGTGCCAGCAGCTTGGCAGGGGGCTACACCGGGGAGCTGTTTTTT. The chain recombines TRBV5-8 with TRBJ2-2, with 8 bases lining up with TRBD1. This CDR3 is built from 15 residues. J lost 3 bases, V lost 0 bases, and 1 base had no gene match. Germline assignment: CDR1 SGHTS and CDR2 YDEGEE.